This section outlines one T cell receptor (beta chain) sequence together with its context. The source of the sample is a study of shared clonotypes between healthy human individuals. The assay was run at deep level. It was about 180 ng DNA, some 30,000 T cell genomes, that sorted-subset replicate PCRs used. In the original workflow: Filtering differed since immunoSEQ provided only junctions, with no quality scores. The protocol was immunoSEQ multiplex PCR, while the TCRdb copy is restricted to in-frame clones and leaves out a portion. V and J calls and clone size come straight from that table; D and trimming were deduced from the DNA. The sample contains approximately 2,000,000 clones, roughly 90% of which appear only once. The CDR3 has 13 residues. Looked up from germline, CDR1 is MRHNA and CDR2 is SNTAGT. Trimming removed 6 bases at V and 2 bases at J, with 9 bases between.

The chain links TRBV6-4 to TRBJ2-3; the D gene is possibly TRBD1 (5 bases). Sequencing was performed on naive CD4+ T cells from PBMCs. Subset of the sample: CD45RA+ positively selected. This receptor was obtained from a young man in good health. Some clones in this sample may be carry-over from other donors' samples. The CDR3 loop is CASSDRNTDTQYF. DNA for the CDR3: TGTGCCAGCAGCGACAGAAACACAGATACGCAGTATTTT.